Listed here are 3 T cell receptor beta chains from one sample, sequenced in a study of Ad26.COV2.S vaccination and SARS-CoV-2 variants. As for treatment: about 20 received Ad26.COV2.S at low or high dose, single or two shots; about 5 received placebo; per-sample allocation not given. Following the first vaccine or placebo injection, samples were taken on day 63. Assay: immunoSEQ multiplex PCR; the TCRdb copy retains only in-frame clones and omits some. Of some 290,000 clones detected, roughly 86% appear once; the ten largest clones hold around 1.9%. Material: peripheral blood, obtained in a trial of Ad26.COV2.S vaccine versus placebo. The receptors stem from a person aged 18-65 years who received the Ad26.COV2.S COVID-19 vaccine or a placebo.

CDR3: CASSLSRTRTDTQYF. The CDR3 DNA is TGTGCCAGCAGTCTTTCCCGTACGCGCACAGATACGCAGTATTTT. The chain carries TRBV27 and TRBJ2-3; D ambiguous. Germline V gene lookup returns CDR1 MNHEY and CDR2 SMNVEV (reference sequence). Trimming shortened V by 5 bases and J by 1 base, and 13 bases separated the two germline ends. The length of the CDR3 is 15 residues.

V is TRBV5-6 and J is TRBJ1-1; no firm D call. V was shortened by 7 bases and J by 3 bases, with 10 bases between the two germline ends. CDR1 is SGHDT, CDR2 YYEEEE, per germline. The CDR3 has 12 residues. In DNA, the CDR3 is TGTGCCAGCTTGACCAGGCACACTGAAGCTTTCTTT. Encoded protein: CASLTRHTEAFF.

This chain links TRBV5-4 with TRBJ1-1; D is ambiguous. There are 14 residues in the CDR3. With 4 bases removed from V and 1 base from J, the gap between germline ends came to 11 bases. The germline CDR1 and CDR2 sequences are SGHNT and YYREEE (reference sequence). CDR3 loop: CASSRTSQNTEAFF. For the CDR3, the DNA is TGTGCCAGCAGCCGGACGTCGCAGAACACTGAAGCTTTCTTT.